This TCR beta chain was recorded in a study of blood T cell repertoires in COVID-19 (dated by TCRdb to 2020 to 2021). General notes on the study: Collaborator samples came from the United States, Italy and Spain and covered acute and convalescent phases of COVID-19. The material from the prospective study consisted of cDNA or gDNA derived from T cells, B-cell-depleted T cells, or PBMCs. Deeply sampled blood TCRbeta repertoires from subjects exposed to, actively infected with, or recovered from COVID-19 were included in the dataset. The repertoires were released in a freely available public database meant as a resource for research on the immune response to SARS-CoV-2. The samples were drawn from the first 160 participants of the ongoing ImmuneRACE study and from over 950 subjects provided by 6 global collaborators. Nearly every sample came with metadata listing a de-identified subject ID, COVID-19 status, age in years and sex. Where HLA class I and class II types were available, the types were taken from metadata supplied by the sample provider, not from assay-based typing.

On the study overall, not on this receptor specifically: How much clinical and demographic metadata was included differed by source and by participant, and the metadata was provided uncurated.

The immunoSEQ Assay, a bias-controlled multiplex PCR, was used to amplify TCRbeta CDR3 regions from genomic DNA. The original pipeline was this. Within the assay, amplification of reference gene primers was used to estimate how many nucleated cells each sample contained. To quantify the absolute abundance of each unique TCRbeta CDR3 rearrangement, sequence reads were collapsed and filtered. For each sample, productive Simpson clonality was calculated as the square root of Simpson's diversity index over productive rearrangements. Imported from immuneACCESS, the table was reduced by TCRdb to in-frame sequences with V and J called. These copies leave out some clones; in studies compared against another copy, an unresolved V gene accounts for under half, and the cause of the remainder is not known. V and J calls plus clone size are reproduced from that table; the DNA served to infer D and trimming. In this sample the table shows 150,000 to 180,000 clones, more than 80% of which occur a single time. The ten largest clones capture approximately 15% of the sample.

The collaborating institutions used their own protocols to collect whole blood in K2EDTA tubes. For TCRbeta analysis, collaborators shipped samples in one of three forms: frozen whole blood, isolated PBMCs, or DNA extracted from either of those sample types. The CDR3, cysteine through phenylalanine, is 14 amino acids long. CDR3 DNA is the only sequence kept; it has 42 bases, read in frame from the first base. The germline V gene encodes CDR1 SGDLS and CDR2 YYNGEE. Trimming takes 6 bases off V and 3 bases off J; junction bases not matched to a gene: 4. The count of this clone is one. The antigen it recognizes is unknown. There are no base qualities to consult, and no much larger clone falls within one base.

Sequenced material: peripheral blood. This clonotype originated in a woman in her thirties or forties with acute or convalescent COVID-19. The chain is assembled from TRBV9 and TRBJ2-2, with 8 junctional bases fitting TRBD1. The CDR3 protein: CASTRQGYTGELFF. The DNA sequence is TGTGCCAGCACGAGACAGGGGTACACCGGGGAGCTGTTTTTT.